This passage covers 3 T cell receptor beta chains from one sample sequenced in a study of PD-1 blockade in classical Hodgkin lymphoma. Each patient's relapse followed autologous stem cell transplantation, and brentuximab vedotin exposure varied. TCRdb's table, derived via immunoSEQ multiplex PCR, lists solely in-frame clones and lacks some. The sample has approximately 44,000 clones, under 75% seen once. Sequenced here: peripheral blood mononuclear cells (PBMCs), sampled at baseline. The origin of the receptors is a human donor with classical Hodgkin lymphoma.

The chain uses TRBV6-6 and TRBJ2-7, with 11 bases lining up with TRBD2. In germline, CDR1 is MNHNY, CDR2 SVGAGI (reference sequence). The V and J ends lost 4 bases and 2 bases, in that order; junction bases with no gene match: 7. The CDR3 covers 16 residues. The CDR3 sequence: CASSFSRLAGTYEQYF. DNA of the CDR3: TGTGCCAGCAGTTTTTCCAGACTAGCGGGGACCTACGAGCAGTACTTC.

The genes are TRBV5-5 and TRBJ1-6; D is ambiguous. Germline V lookup: CDR1 SGHKS, CDR2 YYEKEE (reference sequence). The CDR3 is 16 amino acids. Trimming left V 0 bases short and J 0 bases short, with 7 bases between. The DNA for the CDR3 is TGTGCCAGCAGCTTGGACGGAATCTCCTATAATTCACCCCTCCACTTT. The encoded protein is CASSLDGISYNSPLHF.

V is TRBV7-9 and J is TRBJ1-1; a weak D match, TRBD1 (6 bases). The CDR3 covers 15 residues. The V gene's germline CDR1 is SEHNR and CDR2 FQNEAQ (reference sequence). V was trimmed by 7 bases and J by 1 base, leaving 16 bases between them. The DNA for the CDR3 is TGTGCCAGCATCCCGGGGGGCAGGCAGAACACTGAAGCTTTCTTT. Its protein product is CASIPGGRQNTEAFF.